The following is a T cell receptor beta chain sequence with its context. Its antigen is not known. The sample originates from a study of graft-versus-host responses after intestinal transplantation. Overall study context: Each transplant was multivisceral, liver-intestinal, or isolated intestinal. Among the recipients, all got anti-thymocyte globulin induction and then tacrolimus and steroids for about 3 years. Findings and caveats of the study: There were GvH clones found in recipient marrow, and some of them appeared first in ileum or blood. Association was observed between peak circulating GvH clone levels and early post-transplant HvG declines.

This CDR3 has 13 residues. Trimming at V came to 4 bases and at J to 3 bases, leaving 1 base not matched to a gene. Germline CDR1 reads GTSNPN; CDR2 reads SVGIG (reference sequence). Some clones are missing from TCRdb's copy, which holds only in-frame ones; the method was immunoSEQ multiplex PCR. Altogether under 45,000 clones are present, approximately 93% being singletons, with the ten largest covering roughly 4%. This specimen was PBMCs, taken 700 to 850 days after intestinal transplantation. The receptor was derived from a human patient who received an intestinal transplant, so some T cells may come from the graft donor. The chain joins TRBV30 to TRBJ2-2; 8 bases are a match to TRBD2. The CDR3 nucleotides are TGTGCCTGGACGGGAGGGTACACCGGGGAGCTGTTTTTT. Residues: CAWTGGYTGELFF. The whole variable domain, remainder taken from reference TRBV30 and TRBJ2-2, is SQTIHQWPATLVQPVGSPLSLECTVEGTSNPNLYWYRQAAGRGLQLLFYSVGIGQISSEVPQNLSASRPQDRQFILSSKKLLLSDSGFYLCAWTGGYTGELFFGEGSRLTVL.